These 5 T cell receptor beta chains came from one sample sequenced in a study of blood T cell repertoires in COVID-19. The repertoire was sequenced with immunoSEQ multiplex PCR; TCRdb's copy has only in-frame clones and lacks some. The data contain some 150,000 clones, around 81% of them singletons. Sequences were obtained from PBMCs or T cells enriched from blood (not recorded which). Every receptor here comes from a woman aged 40-49 years who had recovered from COVID-19.

This clone has a handful of counts. The chain is built from TRBV25-1 and TRBJ1-1; D possibly corresponds to TRBD1 (5 bases). Looked up from germline, CDR1 is MGHDK and CDR2 is SYGVNS. This CDR3 contains 13 residues. V dropped 2 bases and J dropped 7 bases, with 11 bases sitting between them. In nucleotides, the CDR3 is TGTGCCAGCAGTGAAGGTAGGAGGGGTGAAGCTTTCTTT. Translated, it gives CASSEGRRGEAFF.

The chain joins TRBV2 to TRBJ1-5; weak D call: TRBD1 (5 bases). Trimming stripped 1 base from V and 7 bases from J, with 11 bases between. The CDR3 spans 14 residues. CDR1 is SNHLY, CDR2 FYNNEI, per germline. The CDR3 sequence is CASSEGGGAQPQHF. The CDR3 DNA reads TGTGCCAGCAGTGAAGGCGGAGGGGCCCAGCCCCAGCATTTT.

The CDR3 DNA is TGCGCCAGCAGCCGAGCGGGCTTGCAAGAGACCCAGTACTTC. Encoded protein: CASSRAGLQETQYF. The chain joins TRBV4-1 to TRBJ2-5, with D maybe TRBD2 (6 bases). V lost 4 bases to trimming and J lost 2 bases, with 11 bases between them. Looked up from germline, CDR1 is MGHRA and CDR2 is YSYEKL. The CDR3 consists of 14 residues.

This chain connects TRBV19 to TRBJ1-5, with D maybe TRBD1 (5 bases). There are 14 residues in the CDR3. With 5 bases removed from V and 6 bases from J, the gap between germline ends came to 14 bases. The germline gives CDR1 LNHDA, CDR2 SQIVND (reference sequence). The CDR3 is CASSGDFAGQPQHF. CDR3 bases: TGTGCCAGTAGTGGGGACTTCGCGGGTCAGCCCCAGCATTTT. The complete variable domain, with remaining parts taken from reference TRBV19 and TRBJ1-5, reads DGGITQSPKYLFRKEGQNVTLSCEQNLNHDAMYWYRQDPGQGLRLIYYSQIVNDFQKGDIAEGYSVSREKKESFPLTVTSAQKNPTAFYLCASSGDFAGQPQHFGDGTRLSIL.

The V call is TRBV4-1, the J call TRBJ1-6, with D maybe TRBD1 (6 bases). CDR1 and CDR2 from the germline V gene are MGHRA and YSYEKL. The CDR3 length is 16 residues. The ends were cut back, 4 bases at V and 8 bases at J, with 18 bases in the middle. The CDR3 DNA reads as TGCGCCAGCAGCCTCATACCGATACCAGGGGATTCACCCCTCCACTTT. It is translated as CASSLIPIPGDSPLHF.